The rows below give T cell receptor beta chains drawn from one sample of a study of OX40 agonist ivuxolimab in advanced cancers. The protocol was immunoSEQ multiplex PCR, while the TCRdb copy is restricted to in-frame clones and leaves out a portion. The table records tens of thousands of clones, around 94% of them present only once. The source material was CD4+ or CD8+ T cells sorted from blood, sampled in a trial of the OX40 agonist ivuxolimab. The source is an adult with an advanced solid tumor such as melanoma, head and neck, liver or kidney cancer. Both conserved end residues are part of each CDR3. The order of the fields is V gene, clone size, J gene, CDR3 protein. Part of the rows lack a size; the others show once, few, many or a class for expanded clones.

TRBV5-4	NA	TRBJ2-1	CASSLEDTEEQFF
TRBV6-1	NA	TRBJ2-7	CAVSFLEDGTYEQYF
TRBV6-6	NA	TRBJ2-7	CASQASYEQYF
TRBV5-3	NA	TRBJ2-1	CARSFGNYNEQFF
TRBV6-5	NA	TRBJ2-1	CASSNTGDNEQFF
TRBV6-5	NA	TRBJ1-1	CASSYGLDTEAFF
TRBV11-2	NA	TRBJ2-2	CASSLDGYTGELFF
TRBV11-2	NA	TRBJ2-7	CASSSPQGFEQYF
TRBV7-8	NA	TRBJ2-7	CASSVGKGYEQYF
TRBV4-3	NA	TRBJ2-1	CASSQDNPYNEQFF
TRBV4-1	few	TRBJ1-1	CASSQGDTEAFF
TRBV4-3	NA	TRBJ2-3	CASSPRSRTDTQYF
TRBV27	NA	TRBJ1-1	CASSPGQGGYTEAFF
TRBV4-1	NA	TRBJ1-1	CASSPTGMNTEAFF
TRBV4-1	NA	TRBJ2-1	CASSQEDGGRAHEQFF